This is a list of T cell receptor beta chains from one sample in a study of T cell responses to AZD1222 COVID-19 vaccine. Repertoires were generated with immunoSEQ multiplex PCR, while TCRdb's copy carries only in-frame clones and drops some. Of over 150,000 clones in the sample, less than 90% were seen once. Here the sequenced sample was peripheral blood, taken on day 0 of MenACWY control vaccination. The source of these receptors is an adult in good health. The CDR3 runs from the conserved cysteine through the conserved F or W. Each record gives: D gene, clone size, CDR3 length, J gene, V gene, CDR3 protein, CDR3 DNA. D genes are given only for firm matches. For some rows the clone size is stated as once, few or many, or as a class when expanded; others skip it.

NA NA 14 TRBJ1-5 TRBV2 CASRGGGPNQPQHF TGTGCCAGCAGGGGGGGAGGGCCCAATCAGCCCCAGCATTTT
NA NA 13 TRBJ2-7 TRBV3-1/TRBV3-2 CASSQVPGGDWYF TGTGCCAGCAGCCAAGTACCGGGGGGCGATTGGTACTTC
NA NA 15 TRBJ1-6 TRBV5-6 CASSLSPSTNSPLHF TGTGCCAGCAGCTTAAGTCCGTCGACCAATTCACCCCTCCACTTT
TRBD2 NA 17 TRBJ2-1 TRBV5-1 CASSPGLAGGGYNEQFF TGCGCCAGCAGCCCAGGACTAGCGGGGGGCGGCTACAATGAGCAGTTCTTC
NA few 15 TRBJ1-1 TRBV27 CASRRQPTLNTEAFF TGTGCCAGCAGAAGACAGCCAACCCTGAACACTGAAGCTTTCTTT
NA NA 15 TRBJ2-1 TRBV24-1 CATSDPTPRDDEQFF TGTGCCACCAGTGATCCGACCCCCCGAGACGATGAGCAGTTCTTC
NA NA 14 TRBJ1-5 TRBV18 CASSPGISNQPQHF TGTGCCAGCTCACCGGGGATCAGCAATCAGCCCCAGCATTTT
NA NA 15 TRBJ2-3 TRBV11-2 CASSLDVSSGDTQYF TGTGCCAGCAGCTTAGATGTTAGCTCGGGAGATACGCAGTATTTT
NA NA 14 TRBJ1-1 TRBV6-6 CASSYSKGVTEAFF TGTGCCAGCAGTTACTCGAAAGGGGTCACTGAAGCTTTCTTT
TRBD2 NA 14 TRBJ2-7 TRBV7-2 CASSSSGVYYEQYF TGTGCCAGCAGCTCGAGCGGGGTTTATTACGAGCAGTACTTC
NA NA 14 TRBJ1-1 TRBV6-2/TRBV6-3 CASSSGVNNTEAFF TGTGCCAGCAGTTCAGGAGTGAATAACACTGAAGCTTTCTTT
TRBD1 NA 15 TRBJ2-2 TRBV5-1 CASSLVQGAYGELFF TGCGCCAGCAGCTTGGTTCAGGGGGCATACGGGGAGCTGTTTTTT
NA NA 14 TRBJ1-2 TRBV20-1 CSASGDSFSNGYTF TGCAGTGCTAGTGGGGACTCCTTTTCTAATGGCTACACCTTC
TRBD1 NA 15 TRBJ2-2 TRBV5-1 CASLDDRVTTGELFF TGCGCCAGCCTGGATGACAGGGTAACCACCGGGGAGCTGTTTTTT
NA NA 13 TRBJ2-1 TRBV9 CASSVTGGSEQFF TGTGCCAGCAGCGTTACAGGTGGAAGTGAGCAGTTCTTC
TRBD2 once 15 TRBJ2-3 TRBV18 CASSQTSGGEDTQYF TGTGCCAGCTCACAAACTAGCGGGGGGGAAGATACGCAGTATTTT
NA NA 15 TRBJ1-1 TRBV5-1 CASSLDRQGNTEAFF TGCGCCAGCAGCTTGGATCGTCAGGGGAACACTGAAGCTTTCTTT
NA once 15 TRBJ1-6 TRBV3-1/TRBV3-2 CASSRKASYNSPLHF TGTGCCAGCAGCCGCAAGGCCTCCTATAATTCACCCCTCCACTTT
NA NA 19 TRBJ1-5 TRBV5-5 CASSLGLRGRGSGNQPQHF TGTGCCAGCAGCTTGGGCCTTCGCGGAAGGGGTAGCGGCAATCAGCCCCAGCATTTT
TRBD2 once 14 TRBJ2-7 TRBV7-2 CASRPGLASYEQYF TGTGCCAGCAGACCGGGACTAGCTTCCTACGAGCAGTACTTC
TRBD2 NA 15 TRBJ2-1 TRBV11-2 CASRPLAGGHNEQFF TGTGCCAGCAGGCCCCTAGCGGGAGGCCACAATGAGCAGTTCTTC
NA NA 14 TRBJ1-5 TRBV4-1 CASSQDTGDGPQHF TGCGCCAGCAGCCAAGATACAGGTGACGGGCCCCAGCATTTT
TRBD1 NA 14 TRBJ2-2 TRBV10-3 CAISESGTGLELFF TGTGCCATCAGTGAGTCAGGGACAGGACTCGAGCTGTTTTTT
TRBD1 NA 15 TRBJ2-1 TRBV5-1 CASSLYGTGDNEQFF TGCGCCAGCAGCTTGTACGGGACAGGGGACAATGAGCAGTTCTTC
TRBD2 once 15 TRBJ2-1 TRBV6-5 CASTQPGLSGNEQFF TGTGCCAGCACCCAGCCCGGACTTAGCGGGAATGAGCAGTTCTTC
NA NA 17 TRBJ2-1 TRBV7-2 CASSLGAGASSYNEQFF TGTGCCAGCAGCTTAGGGGCTGGGGCGAGCTCCTACAATGAGCAGTTCTTC
NA NA 14 TRBJ1-1 TRBV11-2 CASSYARTAMEAFF TGTGCCAGCAGCTACGCCAGGACGGCCATGGAAGCTTTCTTT
NA once 18 TRBJ1-4 TRBV15 CATSTATGNILNNEKLFF TGTGCCACCAGCACGGCGACAGGAAATATACTTAATAATGAAAAACTGTTTTTT
NA NA 16 TRBJ2-5 TRBV5-1 CASSLGDSYRQETQYF TGCGCCAGCAGCTTGGGAGACAGTTACCGCCAAGAGACCCAGTACTTC
NA NA 16 TRBJ1-5 TRBV19 CATKAEGVGRNQPQHF TGTGCCACCAAGGCCGAGGGAGTTGGGCGCAATCAGCCCCAGCATTTT
NA NA 14 TRBJ1-6 TRBV2 CASSEVQGRSPLHF TGTGCCAGCAGTGAAGTCCAGGGTCGATCACCCCTCCACTTT
NA NA 16 TRBJ2-2 TRBV19 CASRASQGGRTGELFF TGTGCCAGTCGAGCCTCGCAGGGAGGTAGGACCGGGGAGCTGTTTTTT
NA NA 15 TRBJ1-1 TRBV5-4 CASSLGRGPNTEAFF TGTGCCAGCAGCTTGGGCCGGGGGCCGAACACTGAAGCTTTCTTT
NA NA 17 TRBJ2-4 TRBV4-2 CASSQDPQGIAKNIQYF TGTGCCAGCAGCCAAGATCCGCAGGGTATAGCCAAAAACATTCAGTACTTC
TRBD2 NA 16 TRBJ2-2 TRBV11-2 CASSLLAGPNTGELFF TGTGCCAGCAGCTTACTAGCGGGACCGAACACCGGGGAGCTGTTTTTT
TRBD2 NA 13 TRBJ2-1 TRBV25-1 CASKTSGRSEQFF TGTGCCAGCAAGACTAGCGGGAGAAGTGAGCAGTTCTTC